These 12 T cell receptor beta chains were all obtained from the same sample, sequenced in a study of PD-1 blockade in classical Hodgkin lymphoma. Time point given: cycle 4 day 1 (C4D1), after 6 weeks of nivolumab. The patients all showed relapse after autologous stem cell transplantation, while their brentuximab vedotin exposure varied. TCRdb's table, derived via immunoSEQ multiplex PCR, lists solely in-frame clones and lacks some. Altogether roughly 100,000 clones are present, around 90% being singletons, with the ten largest covering around 20%. Specimen: peripheral blood mononuclear cells (PBMCs), collected before the fourth cycle of nivolumab. The receptors stem from a human donor with classical Hodgkin lymphoma.

This chain uses TRBV4-3 with TRBJ2-3; TRBD2 agrees at 11 bases. After removal of 0 bases from V and 4 bases from J, the junction contained 12 bases not matched to a gene. This CDR3 has 19 amino acids. Germline loops: CDR1 LGHNA, CDR2 YSLEER. The CDR3 DNA sequence: TGCGCCAGCAGCCAAGAGCTGATAGGGCTAGCGGGAGGCGCAGATACGCAGTATTTT. This translates into CASSQELIGLAGGADTQYF.

The chain recombines TRBV15 with TRBJ2-5; D unresolved. The CDR3 runs 13 residues. With 6 bases removed from V and 5 bases from J, the gap between germline ends came to 13 bases. Germline CDR1 is LNHNV and CDR2 is YYDKDF (reference sequence). The CDR3 loop reads CATSEDVRETQYF. As DNA, the CDR3 is TGTGCCACCAGTGAGGATGTGCGGGAGACCCAGTACTTC.

The chain carries TRBV15 and TRBJ1-3; possibly TRBD1 for D (6 bases). Germline values: CDR1 LNHNV, CDR2 YYDKDF (reference sequence). CDR3 size: 16 residues. Trimming left V 5 bases short and J 1 base short, with 15 bases between. The CDR3 is CATSPRRQVSGNTIYF. The CDR3 nucleotides are TGTGCCACCAGCCCCCGCCGACAGGTTTCTGGAAACACCATATATTTT.

The chain carries TRBV7-9 and TRBJ1-2; no clear D. This CDR3 has 16 residues. Trimming took off 1 base at V and 4 bases at J, with 16 bases between the two ends. Germline lookup yields CDR1 SEHNR and CDR2 FQNEAQ (reference sequence). For the CDR3, the DNA is TGTGCCAGCAGCTTAGAGACGGGAGGGCCTTCCTATGGCTACACCTTC. It translates to CASSLETGGPSYGYTF.

This rearrangement joins TRBV25-1 to TRBJ2-3, with 8 bases lining up with TRBD1. CDR1 MGHDK and CDR2 SYGVNS come from the germline V gene. Trimming took 4 bases from V and 4 from J; bases not matched to a gene: 4. The CDR3 length is 14 residues. CDR3 nucleotide sequence: TGTGCCAGCAGTGGACAGGGGCTTGCAGATACGCAGTATTTT. The encoded protein is CASSGQGLADTQYF.

This chain joins TRBV2 and TRBJ1-5; possibly TRBD1 for D (5 bases). The V and J ends lost 5 bases and 0 bases respectively, with 14 bases between them. The CDR3 extends over 16 amino acids. CDR1 and CDR2 (germline): SNHLY, FYNNEI. CDR3 coding DNA: TGTGCCAGCAGTTTCGGACACCTCTATAGCAATCAGCCCCAGCATTTT. This gives the protein CASSFGHLYSNQPQHF.

The chain is built from TRBV6-1 and TRBJ1-2, with TRBD1 identical over 10 bases. After removal of 2 bases from V and 4 bases from J, the junction contained 4 bases not matched to a gene. The CDR3 covers 15 residues. Germline lookup yields CDR1 MNHNS and CDR2 SASEGT. CDR3 sequence: CASSERQGASYGYTF. DNA of the CDR3: TGTGCCAGCAGTGAAAGACAGGGGGCCTCCTATGGCTACACCTTC.

The V and J genes are TRBV5-6 and TRBJ2-7; D might be TRBD2 (6 bases). CDR3 length equals 15 residues. From germline, CDR1 is SGHDT and CDR2 YYEEEE. The V and J ends lost 1 base and 5 bases respectively, with 16 bases between them. The CDR3 sequence: CASSLWSGTSNEQYF. CDR3 DNA: TGTGCCAGCAGCTTGTGGTCCGGGACTTCGAACGAGCAGTACTTC.

In DNA form, the CDR3 reads TGTGCCAGCAGCCCAACAGGGGGGAAGCAGCCCCAGCATTTT. Translated: CASSPTGGKQPQHF. The chain joins TRBV25-1 to TRBJ1-5; TRBD1 agrees at 8 bases. Germline-derived CDR1 and CDR2 are MGHDK and SYGVNS. V trimming: 6 bases; J trimming: 7 bases; junction bases outside the gene matches: 8. The CDR3 is made up of 14 amino acids.

This chain connects TRBV28 to TRBJ1-4; possible D gene TRBD1, 5 bases. The CDR3 has 13 amino acids. V lost 3 bases and J 8 bases, leaving 10 bases between the germline ends. The germline V gene has CDR1 MDHEN and CDR2 SYDVKM. This CDR3 reads CASSLVRAEKLFF. The CDR3 DNA is TGTGCCAGCAGTTTGGTCAGGGCGGAAAAACTGTTTTTT. Looking up the rest from reference TRBV28 and TRBJ1-4 gives the full variable domain: DVKVTQSSRYLVKRTGEKVFLECVQDMDHENMFWYRQDPGLGLRLIYFSYDVKMKEKGDIPEGYSVSREKKERFSLILESASTNQTSMYLCASSLVRAEKLFFGSGTQLSVL.

This chain links TRBV11-2 with TRBJ2-3, with a possible D match to TRBD2 (5 bases). Trimming took 0 bases from V and 4 from J, leaving 8 bases between them. The CDR3 contains 14 residues. Looked up from germline, CDR1 is SGHAT and CDR2 is FQNNGV. DNA for the CDR3: TGTGCCAGCAGCTTAGATGGAGGTCCAGATACGCAGTATTTT. Its translation: CASSLDGGPDTQYF.

This chain links TRBV5-1 with TRBJ1-1; 7 bases line up with TRBD1. After removal of 5 bases from V and 7 bases from J, the junction contained 2 bases not matched to a gene. The CDR3 is 11 amino acids. Germline CDR1 SGHRS, CDR2 YFSETQ. For the CDR3, the DNA is TGCGCCAGCAGGACAGGGAATGAAGCTTTCTTT. Translation: CASRTGNEAFF.